Presented here are 21 T cell receptor beta chains from one specimen sequenced in a study of blood T cell repertoires in COVID-19. Data came from immunoSEQ multiplex PCR; TCRdb stores just in-frame clones and leaves some out. Of hundreds of thousands of clones listed, 80% to 90% are singletons. The sample consisted of PBMCs or T cells enriched from blood (not recorded which). The origin of the receptors is a man aged 25-40 years who had recovered from COVID-19.

The rearrangement joins TRBV7-2 to TRBJ2-2, with D possibly TRBD1 on 6 matching bases. The CDR3 consists of 14 residues. Germline CDR1 reads SGHTA; CDR2 reads FQGNSA. Trimming cost V 4 bases and J 4 bases, with 10 bases left between them. The CDR3 loop is CASSSQGTTGELFF. CDR3 sequence (DNA): TGTGCCAGCAGCTCACAGGGAACCACCGGGGAGCTGTTTTTT.

This clone was observed a few times. The V call is TRBV10-2, the J call TRBJ1-2, with a weak D call TRBD1 (5 bases). CDR3 length equals 12 residues. V was pared by 6 bases and J by 4 bases, with 9 bases between. Germline CDR1 reads WSHSY; CDR2 reads SAAADI. CDR3 sequence: CASRTDSYGYTF. The CDR3 DNA sequence: TGCGCCAGCAGAACCGACAGCTATGGCTACACCTTC.

This clone was counted once. The chain uses TRBV9 and TRBJ2-2; perhaps TRBD2 as D (6 bases). V dropped 3 bases and J dropped 6 bases, with 15 bases sitting between them. The germline V gene encodes CDR1 SGDLS and CDR2 YYNGEE. CDR3 length: 15 residues. This CDR3 is CASSEGTPGAGELFF. As DNA, the CDR3 is TGTGCCAGCAGCGAGGGGACTCCCGGGGCCGGGGAGCTGTTTTTT.

J is TRBJ2-1 and V is TRBV5-1; possibly TRBD1 for D (5 bases). The length of the CDR3 is 15 residues. Trimming took 3 bases from V and 5 from J, leaving 15 bases between them. CDR1 SGHRS and CDR2 YFSETQ come from the germline V gene. The CDR3 DNA is TGCGCCAGCAGCTCGCAGGGAATGGTAAACAATGAGCAGTTCTTC. This translates into CASSSQGMVNNEQFF.

The rearrangement uses TRBV30 and TRBJ1-3; unclear D gene. Germline V lookup: CDR1 GTSNPN, CDR2 SVGIG (reference sequence). CDR3 length: 11 amino acids. V was shortened by 3 bases and J by 4 bases, with 4 bases between the two germline ends. The CDR3 sequence: CAWSYGNTIYF. The DNA for the CDR3 is TGTGCCTGGAGCTACGGAAACACCATATATTTT.

The V and J genes are TRBV11-2 and TRBJ1-4; 8 bases map to TRBD1. Germline-derived CDR1 and CDR2 are SGHAT and FQNNGV. The CDR3 sequence is 14 residues long. V trimming: 6 bases; J trimming: 8 bases; junction bases outside the gene matches: 8. The CDR3 nucleotides read TGTGCCAGCAGGCCAGGGGGCGACGGAGAAAAACTGTTTTTT. Protein product: CASRPGGDGEKLFF.

The DNA of the CDR3 is TGTGCCTCCGGGGGGGAACATGACAATCAGCCCCAGCATTTT. This translates into CASGGEHDNQPQHF. The gene calls are TRBV10-3 and TRBJ1-5; TRBD1 is a possible D gene (5 bases). CDR1 and CDR2 (germline): ENHRY, SYGVKD. This CDR3 contains 14 residues. V was cut by 11 bases and J by 3 bases, with 17 bases left in between.

This rearrangement joins TRBV7-3 to TRBJ2-1; perhaps TRBD2 as D (5 bases). CDR3 size: 16 residues. Between the trimmed V and J ends, which lost 5 bases and 0 bases, there was a span of 14 bases. Per the germline V gene, CDR1 is SGHTA and CDR2 is FQGTGA. The chain's CDR3 is CASSPSGSHSYNEQFF. The CDR3 region has the DNA TGTGCCAGCAGCCCTTCGGGAAGTCACTCCTACAATGAGCAGTTCTTC.

This clone was seen a single time. This sequence joins TRBV10-3 and TRBJ1-2; TRBD1 agrees at 9 bases. J was trimmed by 7 bases and V by 2 bases; bases with no gene match: 11. CDR1 is ENHRY and CDR2 is SYGVKD in the germline V gene. This CDR3 is 16 amino acids long. The CDR3 DNA follows: TGTGCCATCAGTGAGAGCCGGGACAGGGTTAAGGGTGGCTACACCTTC. It yields the protein CAISESRDRVKGGYTF.

The chain combines TRBV29-1 with TRBJ1-3, with 9 bases lining up with TRBD1. Germline-derived CDR1 and CDR2 are SQVTM and ANQGSEA. Unmatched junction bases numbered 3, after V lost 6 bases and J lost 6 bases. The CDR3 covers 12 residues. The CDR3 bases are TGCAGCGTACGGACAGGGGAAAACACCATATATTTT. Translation gives CSVRTGENTIYF.

V usage is TRBV12-3 or TRBV12-4 and J usage is TRBJ1-4; D is uncertain. The ends were cut back, 7 bases at V and 7 bases at J, with 10 bases in the middle. The CDR3 sequence is 12 residues long. This chain's CDR3 is CASTAPGEKLFF. CDR3 in DNA: TGTGCCAGCACCGCCCCGGGTGAAAAACTGTTTTTT.

The V and J genes are TRBV19 and TRBJ1-4, with D maybe TRBD1 (6 bases). Trimming removed 6 bases at V and 0 bases at J, with 11 bases between. The CDR3 totals 15 residues. Looked up from germline, CDR1 is LNHDA and CDR2 is SQIVND (reference sequence). CDR3 protein: CASRGRQATNEKLFF. Here the CDR3 DNA reads TGTGCCAGTAGGGGAAGACAGGCAACTAATGAAAAACTGTTTTTT. The entire variable domain, with the rest obtained from reference TRBV19 and TRBJ1-4, is as follows: DGGITQSPKYLFRKEGQNVTLSCEQNLNHDAMYWYRQDPGQGLRLIYYSQIVNDFQKGDIAEGYSVSREKKESFPLTVTSAQKNPTAFYLCASRGRQATNEKLFFGSGTQLSVL.

For this clone: The junction differs from germline at one of its ends, possibly a read error. The chain uses TRBV29-1 and TRBJ1-5; 7 bases are shared with TRBD1. CDR3 length: 13 residues. Germline values: CDR1 SQVTM, CDR2 ANQGSEA. CDR3 amino acids: CSVEEGAGQPQHF. The DNA for the CDR3 is TGCAGCGTCGAAGAGGGGGCTGGTCAGCCCCAGCATTTT. Full variable domain (outside the CDR3, taken from reference TRBV29-1 and TRBJ1-5): SAVISQKPSRDICQRGTSLTIQCQVDSQVTMMFWYRQQPGQSLTLIATANQGSEATYESGFVIDKFPISRPNLTFSTLTVSNMSPEDSSIYLCSVEEGAGQPQHFGDGTRLSIL.

This clone was picked up a small number of times. V and J are TRBV20-1 and TRBJ2-7; D remains unclear. Germline V gives CDR1 DFQATT, CDR2 SNEGSKA (reference sequence). The CDR3 loop spans 14 amino acids. Trimming stripped 3 bases from V and 0 bases from J, with 12 bases between. The DNA for the CDR3 is TGCAGTGCTAGTCGGGTGCGCGACTCCTACGAGCAGTACTTC. Encoded protein: CSASRVRDSYEQYF.

There are a few counts of this clone. The rearrangement links TRBV2 to TRBJ1-2; 9 nucleotides align to TRBD1. This CDR3 has 13 residues. The germline gives CDR1 SNHLY, CDR2 FYNNEI. V gave up 5 bases and J gave up 3 bases; unmatched junction bases: 1. This chain's CDR3 is CASSRTGDYGYTF. The DNA for the CDR3 is TGTGCCAGCAGTCGGACAGGGGACTATGGCTACACCTTC.

Comments on this clone: At one of its ends the junction is not consistent with the germline gene, which may arise from a read error. The chain combines TRBV7-7 with TRBJ2-2, with D tentatively TRBD2 (6 bases). Germline CDR1 reads SSHAT; CDR2 reads FNYEAQ (reference sequence). This CDR3 has 14 amino acids. In nucleotides, the CDR3 is TGTGCTAGCAGCTCGAGATCGGGGGCCGGGGAGCTGTTTTTT. It translates to CASSSRSGAGELFF.

The rearrangement uses TRBV4-1 and TRBJ1-1, with D perhaps TRBD1 (5 bases). The CDR3 loop spans 17 amino acids. Germline V lookup: CDR1 MGHRA, CDR2 YSYEKL. The germline V and J ends were trimmed by 2 bases and 4 bases, with 20 bases remaining between them. Written as DNA, the CDR3 is TGCGCCAGCAGCCAACTGGCAGGGTTAACTTTCGGCACTGAAGCTTTCTTT. Residues: CASSQLAGLTFGTEAFF.

The chain links TRBV4-1 to TRBJ1-2; D possibly corresponds to TRBD1 (6 bases). CDR3 length equals 14 residues. V lost 1 base, J lost 7 bases, and 13 bases lay in between. CDR1 and CDR2 (germline): MGHRA, YSYEKL. CDR3: CASSQVSRGPGYTF. In nucleotides, the CDR3 is TGCGCCAGCAGCCAAGTTTCCAGGGGCCCTGGCTACACCTTC.

V is TRBV27 and J is TRBJ2-4; D call uncertain. The germline V gene has CDR1 MNHEY and CDR2 SMNVEV (reference sequence). Trimming took off 3 bases at V and 0 bases at J, with 12 bases between the two ends. The CDR3 loop spans 16 amino acids. The CDR3 here is CASSFSRLLAKNIQYF. As DNA, the CDR3 is TGTGCCAGCAGTTTTTCTCGGTTATTAGCCAAAAACATTCAGTACTTC.

This rearrangement joins TRBV5-1 to TRBJ2-1, with TRBD2 matching 8 bases. V shed 4 bases and J 7 bases; nucleotides not matched to a gene: 10. Germline CDR1 and CDR2: SGHRS and YFSETQ. The CDR3 is made up of 15 amino acids. The CDR3 reads CASSLLAGYGNEQFF. CDR3 bases: TGCGCCAGCAGCCTTTTAGCGGGGTATGGGAATGAGCAGTTCTTC.

The gene calls are TRBV6-1 and TRBJ2-5; D is possibly TRBD1 (6 bases). V was clipped by 6 bases and J by 7 bases, with 18 bases between them. From germline, CDR1 is MNHNS and CDR2 SASEGT. The CDR3 is made up of 14 amino acids. The CDR3 coding sequence is TGTGCCAGCAGCTCGGGACACCTCTTGGGGACCCAGTACTTC. Amino acid sequence: CASSSGHLLGTQYF.